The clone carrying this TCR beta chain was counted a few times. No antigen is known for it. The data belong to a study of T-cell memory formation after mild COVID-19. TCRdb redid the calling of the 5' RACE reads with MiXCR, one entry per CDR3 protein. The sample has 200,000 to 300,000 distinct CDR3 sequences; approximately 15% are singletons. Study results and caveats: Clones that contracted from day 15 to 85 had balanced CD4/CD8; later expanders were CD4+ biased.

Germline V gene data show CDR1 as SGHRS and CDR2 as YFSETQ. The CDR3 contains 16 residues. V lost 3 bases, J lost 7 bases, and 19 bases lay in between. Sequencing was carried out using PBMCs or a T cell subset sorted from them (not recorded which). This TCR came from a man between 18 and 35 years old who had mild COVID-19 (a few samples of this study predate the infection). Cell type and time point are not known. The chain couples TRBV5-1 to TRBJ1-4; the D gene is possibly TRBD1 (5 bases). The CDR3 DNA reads TGCGCCAGCAGCTGGGGAGACAGACCCAGAGGTGAAAAACTGTTTTTT. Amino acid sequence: CASSWGDRPRGEKLFF.